The T cell receptor beta chain described here comes from a study of blood T cells in healthy people across ages. Alongside a J-beta primer mix, a sample-barcoded 5' primer served in a second PCR lasting 7 to 11 cycles. A single record per CDR3 protein comes from TCRdb applying MiXCR to the 5' RACE reads. Among hundreds of thousands of distinct CDR3 sequences, roughly 20% were seen once, and the ten largest hold about 3.6%. Between the trimmed V and J ends, which lost 0 bases and 5 bases, there was a span of 11 bases. This CDR3 region has 14 residues. CDR1 SGHRS and CDR2 YFSETQ come from the germline V gene. This clonotype turned up a few times.

The source is a man in his 70s in good health. The material sequenced was blood. V usage is TRBV5-1 and J usage is TRBJ2-5; D gene unclear. The CDR3 sequence is CASSLGADSETQYF. In DNA form, the CDR3 reads TGCGCCAGCAGCTTGGGCGCAGACTCGGAGACCCAGTACTTC.